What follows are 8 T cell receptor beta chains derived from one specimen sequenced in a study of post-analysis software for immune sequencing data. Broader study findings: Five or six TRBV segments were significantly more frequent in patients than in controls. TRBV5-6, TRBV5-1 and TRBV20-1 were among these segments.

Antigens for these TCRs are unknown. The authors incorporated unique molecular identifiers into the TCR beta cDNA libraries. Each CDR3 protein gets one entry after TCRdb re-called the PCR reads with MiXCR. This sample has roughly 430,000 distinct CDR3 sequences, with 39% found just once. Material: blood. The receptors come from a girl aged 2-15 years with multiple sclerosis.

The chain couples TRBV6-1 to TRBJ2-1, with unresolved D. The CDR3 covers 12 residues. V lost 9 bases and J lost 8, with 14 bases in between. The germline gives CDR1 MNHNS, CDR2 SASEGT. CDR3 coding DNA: TGTGCCAGTAGGTCACTTGGGGATGAGCAGTTCTTC. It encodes CASRSLGDEQFF.

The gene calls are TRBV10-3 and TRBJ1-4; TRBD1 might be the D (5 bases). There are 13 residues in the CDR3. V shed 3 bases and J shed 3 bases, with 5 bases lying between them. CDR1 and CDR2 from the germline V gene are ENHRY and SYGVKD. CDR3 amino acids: CAISDRANEKLFF. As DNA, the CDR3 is TGTGCCATCAGTGACAGGGCTAATGAAAAACTGTTTTTT.

The CDR3 is CAISGRVNEQFF. The CDR3 region has the DNA TGTGCCATCAGTGGCAGGGTGAATGAGCAGTTCTTC. The chain joins TRBV10-3 to TRBJ2-1, with a weak D call TRBD1 (5 bases). Germline loops: CDR1 ENHRY, CDR2 SYGVKD. Between the trimmed V and J ends, which lost 4 bases and 7 bases, there was a span of 8 bases. The CDR3 runs 12 residues.

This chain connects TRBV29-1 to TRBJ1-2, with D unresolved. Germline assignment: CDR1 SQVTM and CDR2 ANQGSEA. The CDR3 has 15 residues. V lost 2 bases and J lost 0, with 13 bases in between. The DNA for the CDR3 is TGCAGCGTTGAATGGTACAGTCCTGCTAACTATGGCTACACCTTC. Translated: CSVEWYSPANYGYTF.

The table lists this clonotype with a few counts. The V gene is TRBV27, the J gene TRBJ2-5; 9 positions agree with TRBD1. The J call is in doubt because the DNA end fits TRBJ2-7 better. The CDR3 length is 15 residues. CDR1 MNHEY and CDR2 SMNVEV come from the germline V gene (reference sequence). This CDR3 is CASSDPATGGYEQYF. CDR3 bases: TGTGCCAGCAGTGATCCCGCGACAGGGGGCTACGAGCAGTACTTC.

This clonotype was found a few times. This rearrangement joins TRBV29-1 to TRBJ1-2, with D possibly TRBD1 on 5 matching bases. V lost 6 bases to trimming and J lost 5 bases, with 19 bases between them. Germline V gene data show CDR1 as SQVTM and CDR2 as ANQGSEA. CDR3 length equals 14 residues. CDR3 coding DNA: TGCAGCGTCCTATCCCGAGGGGCAGGTTATGGCTACACCTTC. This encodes CSVLSRGAGYGYTF.

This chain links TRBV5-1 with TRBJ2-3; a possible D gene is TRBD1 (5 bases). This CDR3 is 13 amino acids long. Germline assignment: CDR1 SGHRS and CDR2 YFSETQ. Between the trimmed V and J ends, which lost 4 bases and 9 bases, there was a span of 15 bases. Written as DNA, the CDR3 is TGCGCCAGCAGCCACCTGGGGCGAGACACGCAGTATTTT. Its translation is CASSHLGRDTQYF.

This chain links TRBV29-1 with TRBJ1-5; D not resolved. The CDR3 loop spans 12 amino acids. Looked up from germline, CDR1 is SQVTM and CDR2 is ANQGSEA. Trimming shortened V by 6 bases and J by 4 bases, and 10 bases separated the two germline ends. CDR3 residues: CSVSEPNQPQHF. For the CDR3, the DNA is TGCAGCGTAAGTGAACCAAATCAGCCCCAGCATTTT.